This T cell receptor (beta chain) was sequenced during a study of T cells in localized non-small cell lung cancer. Points from the study as a whole: Because sequencing included only one region (of the tumor), heterogeneity remains possible. Those with higher blood T cell density had longer overall survival. Peak T cell clonality was found in uninvolved adjacent lung, exceeding tumor. Turning up in adjacent lung were a median approximately 50 of the top 100 tumor clones.

Clones were sequenced by immunoSEQ multiplex PCR, and TCRdb holds only the in-frame ones, with some missing. The sample lists about 35,000 clones; more than 85% were seen once. Note on this clone: The antigen remains undetermined.

The receptor was isolated from a female donor at least 60 years old with stage II lung adenocarcinoma. Source: peripheral blood mononuclear cells, taken before any cancer treatment.

In DNA, the CDR3 is TGTGCCAGCAGTTCGGGACTCCCATCCGAGCAGTACTTC. Protein sequence: CASSSGLPSEQYF. The rearrangement links TRBV28 to TRBJ2-7, with D tentatively TRBD2 (6 bases). The V gene lost 4 bases and the J gene lost 6 bases, with 13 bases spanning the gap. This CDR3 is 13 amino acids long. The germline V gene has CDR1 MDHEN and CDR2 SYDVKM. The full variable domain, rest sourced from reference TRBV28 and TRBJ2-7, is DVKVTQSSRYLVKRTGEKVFLECVQDMDHENMFWYRQDPGLGLRLIYFSYDVKMKEKGDIPEGYSVSREKKERFSLILESASTNQTSMYLCASSSGLPSEQYFGPGTRLTVT.